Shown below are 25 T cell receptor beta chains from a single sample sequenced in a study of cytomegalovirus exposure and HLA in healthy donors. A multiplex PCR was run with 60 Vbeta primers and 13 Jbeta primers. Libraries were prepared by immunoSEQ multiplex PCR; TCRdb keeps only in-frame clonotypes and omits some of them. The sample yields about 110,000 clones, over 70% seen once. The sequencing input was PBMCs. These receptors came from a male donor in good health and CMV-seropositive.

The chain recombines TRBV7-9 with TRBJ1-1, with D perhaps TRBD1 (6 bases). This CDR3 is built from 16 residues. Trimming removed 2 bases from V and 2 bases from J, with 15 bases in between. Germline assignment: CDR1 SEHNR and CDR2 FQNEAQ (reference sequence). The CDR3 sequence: CASSLLTQGINTEAFF. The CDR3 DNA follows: TGTGCCAGCAGCTTACTTACACAGGGAATAAACACTGAAGCTTTCTTT.

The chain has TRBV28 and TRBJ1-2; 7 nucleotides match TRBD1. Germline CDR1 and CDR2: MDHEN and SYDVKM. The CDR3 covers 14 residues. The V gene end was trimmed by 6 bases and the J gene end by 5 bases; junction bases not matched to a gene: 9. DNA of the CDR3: TGTGCCAGCAGCCGGATCGGGACAGATTATGGCTACACCTTC. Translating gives CASSRIGTDYGYTF.

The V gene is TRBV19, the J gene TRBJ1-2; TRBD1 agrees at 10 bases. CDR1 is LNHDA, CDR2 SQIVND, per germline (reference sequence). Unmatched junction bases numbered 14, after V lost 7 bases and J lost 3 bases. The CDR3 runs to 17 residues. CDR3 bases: TGTGCCAGTATCATCCCGGGACAGGGGCCGCCTGACTATGGCTACACCTTC. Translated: CASIIPGQGPPDYGYTF.

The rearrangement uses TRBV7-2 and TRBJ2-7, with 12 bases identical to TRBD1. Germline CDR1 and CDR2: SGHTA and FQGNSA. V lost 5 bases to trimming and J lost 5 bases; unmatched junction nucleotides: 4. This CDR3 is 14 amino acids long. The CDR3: CASSRGQGANEQYF. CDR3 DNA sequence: TGTGCCAGCAGCAGGGGACAGGGGGCCAACGAGCAGTACTTC.

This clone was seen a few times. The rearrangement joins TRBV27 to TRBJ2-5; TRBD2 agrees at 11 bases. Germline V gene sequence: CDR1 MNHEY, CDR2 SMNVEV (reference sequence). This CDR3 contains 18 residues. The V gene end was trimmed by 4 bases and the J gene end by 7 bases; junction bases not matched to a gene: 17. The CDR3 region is CASSSSGGLAGPGGTQYF. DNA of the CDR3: TGTGCCAGCAGTTCCTCCGGCGGACTAGCGGGTCCCGGGGGGACCCAGTACTTC.

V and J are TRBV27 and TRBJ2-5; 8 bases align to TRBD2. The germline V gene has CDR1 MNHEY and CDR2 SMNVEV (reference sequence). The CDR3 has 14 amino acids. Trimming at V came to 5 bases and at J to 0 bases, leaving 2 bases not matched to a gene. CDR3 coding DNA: TGTGCCAGCAGTAAGCGGGAGCACCAAGAGACCCAGTACTTC. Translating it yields CASSKREHQETQYF.

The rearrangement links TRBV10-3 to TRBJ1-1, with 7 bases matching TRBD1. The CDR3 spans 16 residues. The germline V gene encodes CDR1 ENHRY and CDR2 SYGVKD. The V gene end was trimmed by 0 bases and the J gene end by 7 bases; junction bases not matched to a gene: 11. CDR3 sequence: CAISESTPEGGGEAFF. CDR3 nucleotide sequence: TGTGCCATCAGTGAGTCGACCCCCGAAGGGGGCGGTGAAGCTTTCTTT.

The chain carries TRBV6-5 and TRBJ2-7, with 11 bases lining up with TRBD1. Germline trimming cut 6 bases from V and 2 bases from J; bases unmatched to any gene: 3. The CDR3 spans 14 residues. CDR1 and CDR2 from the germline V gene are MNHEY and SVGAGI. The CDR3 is CASRWDRGTYEQYF. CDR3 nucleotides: TGTGCCAGCAGGTGGGACAGGGGGACCTACGAGCAGTACTTC.

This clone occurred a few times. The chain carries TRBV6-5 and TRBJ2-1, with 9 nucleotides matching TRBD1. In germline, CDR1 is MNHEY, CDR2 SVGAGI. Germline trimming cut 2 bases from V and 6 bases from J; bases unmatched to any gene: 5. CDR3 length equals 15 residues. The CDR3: CASSYAGQGSNEQFF. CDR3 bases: TGTGCCAGCAGTTACGCGGGACAGGGAAGCAATGAGCAGTTCTTC.

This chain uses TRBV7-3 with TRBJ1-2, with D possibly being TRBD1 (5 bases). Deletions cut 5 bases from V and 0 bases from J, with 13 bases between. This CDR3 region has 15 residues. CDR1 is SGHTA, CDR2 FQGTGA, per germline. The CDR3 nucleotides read TGTGCCAGCAGCCCAGGGCCCGCAGCTAACTATGGCTACACCTTC. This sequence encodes CASSPGPAANYGYTF.

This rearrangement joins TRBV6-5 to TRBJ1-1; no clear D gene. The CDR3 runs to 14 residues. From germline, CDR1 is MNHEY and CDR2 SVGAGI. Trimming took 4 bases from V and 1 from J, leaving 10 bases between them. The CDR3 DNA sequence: TGTGCCAGCAGTTCGCGAAACTCGAACACTGAAGCTTTCTTT. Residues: CASSSRNSNTEAFF.

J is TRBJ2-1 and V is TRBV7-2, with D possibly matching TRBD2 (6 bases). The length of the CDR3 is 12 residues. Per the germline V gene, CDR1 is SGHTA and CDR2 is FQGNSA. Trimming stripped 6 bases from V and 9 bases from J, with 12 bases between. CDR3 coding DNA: TGTGCCAGCAGGGGGGGAAGGGGTGAGCAGTTCTTC. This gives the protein CASRGGRGEQFF.

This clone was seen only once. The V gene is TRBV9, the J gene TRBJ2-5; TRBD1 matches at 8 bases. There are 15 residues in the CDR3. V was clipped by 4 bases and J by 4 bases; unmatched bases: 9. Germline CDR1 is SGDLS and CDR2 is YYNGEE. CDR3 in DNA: TGTGCCAGCAGCACGGAGGGGACAGGAGGAGAGACCCAGTACTTC. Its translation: CASSTEGTGGETQYF.

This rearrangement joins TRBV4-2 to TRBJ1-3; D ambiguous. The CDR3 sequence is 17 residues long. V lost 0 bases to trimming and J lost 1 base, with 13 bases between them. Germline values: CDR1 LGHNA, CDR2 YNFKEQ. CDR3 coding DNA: TGTGCCAGCAGCCAAGAAGGTAGGAGGGATTCTGGAAACACCATATATTTT. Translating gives CASSQEGRRDSGNTIYF.

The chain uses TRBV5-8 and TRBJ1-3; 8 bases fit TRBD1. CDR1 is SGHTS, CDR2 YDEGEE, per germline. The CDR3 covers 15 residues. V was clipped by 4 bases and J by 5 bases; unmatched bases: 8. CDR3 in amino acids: CASSHRTGNRNTIYF. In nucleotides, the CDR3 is TGTGCCAGCAGCCACAGGACAGGGAATAGAAACACCATATATTTT.

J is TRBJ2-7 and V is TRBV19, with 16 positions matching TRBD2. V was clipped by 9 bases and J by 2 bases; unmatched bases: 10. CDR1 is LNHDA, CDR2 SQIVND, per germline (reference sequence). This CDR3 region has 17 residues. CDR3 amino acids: CARRKGLAGGPPYEQYF. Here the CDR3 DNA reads TGTGCCAGAAGAAAGGGACTAGCGGGAGGGCCGCCCTACGAGCAGTACTTC.

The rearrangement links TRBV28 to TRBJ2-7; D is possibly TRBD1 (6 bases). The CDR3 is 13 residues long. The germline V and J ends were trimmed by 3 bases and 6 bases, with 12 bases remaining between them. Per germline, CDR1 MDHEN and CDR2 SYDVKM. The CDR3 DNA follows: TGTGCCAGCAGTTTTGCAGGGGTGGGCGAGCAGTACTTC. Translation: CASSFAGVGEQYF.

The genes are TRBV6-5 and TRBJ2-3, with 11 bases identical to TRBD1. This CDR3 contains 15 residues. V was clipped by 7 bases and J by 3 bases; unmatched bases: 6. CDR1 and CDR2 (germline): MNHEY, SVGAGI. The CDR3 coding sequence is TGTGCCAGCATTAGGGACAGGGGGTCGACAGATACGCAGTATTTT. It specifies CASIRDRGSTDTQYF.

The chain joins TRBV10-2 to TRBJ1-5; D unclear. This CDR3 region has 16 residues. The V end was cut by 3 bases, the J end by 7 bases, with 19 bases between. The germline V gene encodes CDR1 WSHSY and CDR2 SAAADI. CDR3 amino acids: CASSEVVAGTGQPQHF. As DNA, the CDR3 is TGCGCCAGCAGTGAAGTCGTCGCGGGAACGGGGCAGCCCCAGCATTTT.

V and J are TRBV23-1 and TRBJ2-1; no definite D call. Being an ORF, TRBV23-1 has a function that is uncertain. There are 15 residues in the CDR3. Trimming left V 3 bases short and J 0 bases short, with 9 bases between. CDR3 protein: CASSQQRSSYNEQFF. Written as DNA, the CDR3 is TGCGCCAGCAGTCAGCAACGGAGCTCCTACAATGAGCAGTTCTTC.

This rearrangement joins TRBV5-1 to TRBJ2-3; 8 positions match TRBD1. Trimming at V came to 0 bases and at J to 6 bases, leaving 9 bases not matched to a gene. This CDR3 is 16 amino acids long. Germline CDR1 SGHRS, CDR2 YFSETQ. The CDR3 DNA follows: TGCGCCAGCAGCTTGGCTCCGGGACAGGAGGCTGATACGCAGTATTTT. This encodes CASSLAPGQEADTQYF. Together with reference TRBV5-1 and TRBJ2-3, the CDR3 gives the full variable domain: KAGVTQTPRYLIKTRGQQVTLSCSPISGHRSVSWYQQTPGQGLQFLFEYFSETQRNKGNFPGRFSGRQFSNSRSEMNVSTLELGDSALYLCASSLAPGQEADTQYFGPGTRLTVL.

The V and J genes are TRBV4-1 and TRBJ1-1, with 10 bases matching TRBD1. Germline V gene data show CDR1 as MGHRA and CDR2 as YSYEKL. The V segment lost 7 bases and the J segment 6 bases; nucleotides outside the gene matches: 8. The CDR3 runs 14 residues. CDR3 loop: CASKPGQGSAEAFF. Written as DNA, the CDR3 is TGCGCCAGCAAACCGGGACAGGGGAGCGCTGAAGCTTTCTTT.

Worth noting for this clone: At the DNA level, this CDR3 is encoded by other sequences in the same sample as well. CDR3 loop: CASSSRGSYNSPLHF. As DNA, the CDR3 is TGTGCCAGCAGCTCGAGGGGGTCCTATAATTCACCCCTCCACTTT. The chain recombines TRBV7-6 with TRBJ1-6; D may be TRBD1 (6 bases). The CDR3 spans 15 residues. V gave up 4 bases and J gave up 1 base, with 8 bases separating them. Germline CDR1 SGHVS, CDR2 FNYEAQ.

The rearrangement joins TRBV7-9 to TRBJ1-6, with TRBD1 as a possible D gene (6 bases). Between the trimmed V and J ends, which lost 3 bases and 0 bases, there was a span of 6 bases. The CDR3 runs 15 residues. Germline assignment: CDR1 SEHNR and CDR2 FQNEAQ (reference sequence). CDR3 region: CASSLDSSYNSPLHF. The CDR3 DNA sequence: TGTGCCAGCAGCTTGGACAGCTCCTATAATTCACCCCTCCACTTT. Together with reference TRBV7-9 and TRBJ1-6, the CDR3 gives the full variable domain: DTGVSQNPRHKITKRGQNVTFRCDPISEHNRLYWYRQTLGQGPEFLTYFQNEAQLEKSRLLSDRFSAERPKGSFSTLEIQRTEQGDSAMYLCASSLDSSYNSPLHFGNGTRLTVT.

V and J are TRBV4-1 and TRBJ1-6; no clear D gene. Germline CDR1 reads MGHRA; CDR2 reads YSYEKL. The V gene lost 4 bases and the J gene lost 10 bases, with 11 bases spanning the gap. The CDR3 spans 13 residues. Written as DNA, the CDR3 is TGCGCCAGCAGCCCGGCCGGGGAATCACCCCTCCACTTT. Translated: CASSPAGESPLHF.